The clone carrying this TCR beta chain appeared a single time. The target antigen is unknown. The germline V gene encodes CDR1 SGHTA and CDR2 FQGNSA. The CDR3 is 15 residues long. V was trimmed by 1 base and J by 0 bases, leaving 4 bases between them. This specimen comes from a study of CD4 T cells in relation to SARS-CoV-2 and coronaviruses. Sequencing was performed with immunoSEQ multiplex PCR; in TCRdb, only in-frame clones are kept and a portion is missing. The table has some 16,000 clones, approximately 81% seen once. Before the COVID-19 pandemic, during about 2011-2019, CD4+ T cells were taken from unexposed donors. Isolation of CD4+ T cells took place after about 9 days in culture. Unexposed-donor CD4+ T cells were probed with SARS-CoV-2 S/N and four cold-coronavirus spikes, cells permitting.

The chain couples TRBV7-2 to TRBJ1-6; no reliable D call. The receptor comes from a human donor in good health. The specimen sequenced was CD4+ T cells from PBMCs, cultured in vitro. CDR3 loop: CASSLGGSYNSPLHF. The CDR3 DNA reads TGTGCCAGCAGCTTAGGCGGCTCCTATAATTCACCCCTCCACTTT.